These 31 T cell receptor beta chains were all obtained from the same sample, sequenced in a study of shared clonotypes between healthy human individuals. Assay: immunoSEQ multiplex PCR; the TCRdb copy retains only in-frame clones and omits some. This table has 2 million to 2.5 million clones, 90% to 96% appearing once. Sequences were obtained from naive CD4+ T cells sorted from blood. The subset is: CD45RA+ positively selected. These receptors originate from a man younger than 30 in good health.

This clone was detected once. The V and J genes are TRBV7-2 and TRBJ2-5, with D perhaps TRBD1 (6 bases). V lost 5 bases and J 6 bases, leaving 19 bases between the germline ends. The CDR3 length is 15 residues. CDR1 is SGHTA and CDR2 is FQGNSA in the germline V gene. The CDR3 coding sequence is TGTGCCAGCAGCGCCCCCGGGACAACACGGAAGACCCAGTACTTC. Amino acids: CASSAPGTTRKTQYF.

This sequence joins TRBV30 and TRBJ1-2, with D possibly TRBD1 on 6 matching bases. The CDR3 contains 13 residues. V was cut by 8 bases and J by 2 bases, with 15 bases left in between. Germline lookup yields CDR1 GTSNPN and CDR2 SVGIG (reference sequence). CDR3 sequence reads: CAGQISPNYGYTF. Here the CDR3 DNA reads TGTGCCGGACAGATTTCTCCGAACTATGGCTACACCTTC. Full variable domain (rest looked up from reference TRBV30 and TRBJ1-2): SQTIHQWPATLVQPVGSPLSLECTVEGTSNPNLYWYRQAAGRGLQLLFYSVGIGQISSEVPQNLSASRPQDRQFILSSKKLLLSDSGFYLCAGQISPNYGYTFGSGTRLTVV.

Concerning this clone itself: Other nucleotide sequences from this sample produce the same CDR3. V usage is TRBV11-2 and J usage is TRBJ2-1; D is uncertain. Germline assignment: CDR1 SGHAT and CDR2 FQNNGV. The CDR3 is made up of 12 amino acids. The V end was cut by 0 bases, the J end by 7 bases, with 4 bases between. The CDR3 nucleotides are TGTGCCAGCAGCTTAGAAGGGAATGAGCAGTTCTTC. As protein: CASSLEGNEQFF.

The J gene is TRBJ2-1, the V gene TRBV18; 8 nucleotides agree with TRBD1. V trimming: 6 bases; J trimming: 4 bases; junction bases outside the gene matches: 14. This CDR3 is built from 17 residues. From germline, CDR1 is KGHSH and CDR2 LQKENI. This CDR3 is CASSPYASGTGYNEQFF. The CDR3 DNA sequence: TGTGCCAGCTCGCCATACGCTTCCGGGACAGGATACAATGAGCAGTTCTTC.

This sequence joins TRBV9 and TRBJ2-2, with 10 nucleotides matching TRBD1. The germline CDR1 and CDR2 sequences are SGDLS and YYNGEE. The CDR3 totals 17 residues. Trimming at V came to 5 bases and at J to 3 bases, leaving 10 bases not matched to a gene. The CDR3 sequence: CASSAGRGQGDTGELFF. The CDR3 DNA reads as TGTGCCAGCAGTGCGGGCCGTGGACAGGGGGACACCGGGGAGCTGTTTTTT.

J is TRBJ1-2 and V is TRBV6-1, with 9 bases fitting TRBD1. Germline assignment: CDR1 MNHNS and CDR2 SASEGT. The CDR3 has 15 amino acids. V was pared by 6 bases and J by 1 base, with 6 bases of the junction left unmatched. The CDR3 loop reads CASSPGTGNNYGYTF. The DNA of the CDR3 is TGTGCCAGCAGCCCCGGGACAGGGAATAACTATGGCTACACCTTC.

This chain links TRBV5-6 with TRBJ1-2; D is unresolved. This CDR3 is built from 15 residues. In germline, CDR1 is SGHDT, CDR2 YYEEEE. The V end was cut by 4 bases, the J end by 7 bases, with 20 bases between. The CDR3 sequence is CASSPEGSGLRGYTF. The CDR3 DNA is TGTGCCAGCAGCCCGGAGGGCAGCGGGCTCCGTGGCTACACCTTC.

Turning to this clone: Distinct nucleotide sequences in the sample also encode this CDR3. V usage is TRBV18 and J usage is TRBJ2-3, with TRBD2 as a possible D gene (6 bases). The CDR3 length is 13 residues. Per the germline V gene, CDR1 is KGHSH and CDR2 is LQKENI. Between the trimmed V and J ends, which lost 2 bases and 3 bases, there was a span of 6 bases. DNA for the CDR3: TGTGCCAGCTCACCAGCGGGGACAGATACGCAGTATTTT. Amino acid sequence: CASSPAGTDTQYF.

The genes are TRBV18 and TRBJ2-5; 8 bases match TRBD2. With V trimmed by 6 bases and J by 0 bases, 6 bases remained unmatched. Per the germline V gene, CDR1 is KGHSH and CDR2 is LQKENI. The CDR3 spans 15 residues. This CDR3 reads CASSELSGNQETQYF. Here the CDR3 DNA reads TGTGCCAGCTCGGAACTTAGCGGGAACCAAGAGACCCAGTACTTC.

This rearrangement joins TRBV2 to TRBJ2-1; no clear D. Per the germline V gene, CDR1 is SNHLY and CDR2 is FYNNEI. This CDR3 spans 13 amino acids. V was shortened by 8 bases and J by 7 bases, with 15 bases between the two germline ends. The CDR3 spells CASGASPGNEQFF. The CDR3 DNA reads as TGTGCCAGCGGAGCCTCGCCCGGGAATGAGCAGTTCTTC.

CDR3 in amino acids: CASSRDRGHTNYGYTF. CDR3 DNA sequence: TGTGCCAGCAGCCGGGACAGGGGCCACACTAACTATGGCTACACCTTC. V usage is TRBV5-6 and J usage is TRBJ1-2; TRBD1 aligns across 10 bases. The V gene's germline CDR1 is SGHDT and CDR2 YYEEEE. Trimming at V came to 4 bases and at J to 0 bases, leaving 6 bases not matched to a gene. The CDR3 contains 16 residues.

CDR3 in amino acids: CASSRGTGDGYTF. CDR3 DNA: TGTGCCAGCAGCCGCGGGACAGGGGATGGCTACACCTTC. The chain has TRBV6-6 and TRBJ1-2; 10 bases map to TRBD1. The CDR3 extends over 13 amino acids. V trimming: 6 bases; J trimming: 6 bases; junction bases outside the gene matches: 4. Per the germline V gene, CDR1 is MNHNY and CDR2 is SVGAGI (reference sequence).

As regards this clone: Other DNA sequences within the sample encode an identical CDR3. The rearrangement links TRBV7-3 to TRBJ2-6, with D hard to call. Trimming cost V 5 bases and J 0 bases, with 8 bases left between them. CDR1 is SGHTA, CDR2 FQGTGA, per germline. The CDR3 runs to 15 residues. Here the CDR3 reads CASSPGLSGANVLTF. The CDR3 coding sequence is TGTGCCAGCAGCCCGGGTCTCTCTGGGGCCAACGTCCTGACTTTC.

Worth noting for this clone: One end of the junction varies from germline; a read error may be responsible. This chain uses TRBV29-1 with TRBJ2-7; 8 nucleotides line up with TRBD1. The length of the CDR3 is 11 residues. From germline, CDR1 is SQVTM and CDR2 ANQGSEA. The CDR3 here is CSVEGARGPFF. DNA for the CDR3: TGCAGCGTTGAAGGGGCCAGGGGGCCCTTTTTC.

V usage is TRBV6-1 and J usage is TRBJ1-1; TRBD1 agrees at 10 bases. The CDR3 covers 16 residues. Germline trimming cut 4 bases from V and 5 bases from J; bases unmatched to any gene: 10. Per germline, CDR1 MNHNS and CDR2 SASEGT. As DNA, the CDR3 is TGTGCCAGCAGTGCAAGACAGGGGGCGCGAGAAACTGAAGCTTTCTTT. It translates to CASSARQGARETEAFF.

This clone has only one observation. CDR3 sequence: CASSESTPEAFF. DNA of the CDR3: TGTGCCAGCAGTGAATCCACCCCTGAAGCTTTCTTT. V gene TRBV2 combines with J gene TRBJ1-1, with D hard to call. The germline V and J ends were trimmed by 2 bases and 6 bases, with 7 bases remaining between them. CDR3 length: 12 residues. The germline CDR1 and CDR2 sequences are SNHLY and FYNNEI.

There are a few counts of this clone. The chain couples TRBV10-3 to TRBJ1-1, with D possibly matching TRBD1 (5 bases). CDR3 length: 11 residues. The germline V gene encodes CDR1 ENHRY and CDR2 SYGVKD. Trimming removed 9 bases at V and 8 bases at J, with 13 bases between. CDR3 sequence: CAIGPEGEAFF. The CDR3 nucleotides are TGTGCCATTGGACCTGAGGGGGAAGCTTTCTTT.

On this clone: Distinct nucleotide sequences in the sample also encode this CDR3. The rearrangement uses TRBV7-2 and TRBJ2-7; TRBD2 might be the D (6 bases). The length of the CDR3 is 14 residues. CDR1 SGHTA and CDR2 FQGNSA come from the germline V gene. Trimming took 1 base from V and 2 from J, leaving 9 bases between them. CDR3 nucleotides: TGTGCCAGCAGCTTAGGACTAGACCCCTACGAGCAGTACTTC. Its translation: CASSLGLDPYEQYF.

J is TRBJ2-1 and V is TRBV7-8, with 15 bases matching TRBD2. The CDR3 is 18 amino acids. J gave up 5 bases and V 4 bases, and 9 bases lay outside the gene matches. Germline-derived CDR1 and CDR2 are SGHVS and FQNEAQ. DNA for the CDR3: TGTGCCAGCAGCTCGCCTCCGGGACTAGCGGGAGGCCACAATGAGCAGTTCTTC. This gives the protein CASSSPPGLAGGHNEQFF. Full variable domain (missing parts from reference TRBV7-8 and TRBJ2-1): GAGVSQSPRYKVAKRGQDVALRCDPISGHVSLFWYQQALGQGPEFLTYFQNEAQLDKSGLPSDRFFAERPEGSVSTLKIQRTQQEDSAVYLCASSSPPGLAGGHNEQFFGPGTRLTVL.

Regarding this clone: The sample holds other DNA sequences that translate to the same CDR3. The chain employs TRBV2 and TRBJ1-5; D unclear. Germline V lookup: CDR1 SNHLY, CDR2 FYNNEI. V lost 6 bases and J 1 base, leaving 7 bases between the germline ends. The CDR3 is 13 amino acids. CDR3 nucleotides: TGTGCCAGCAGGCCAGAAAGCAATCAGCCCCAGCATTTT. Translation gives CASRPESNQPQHF.

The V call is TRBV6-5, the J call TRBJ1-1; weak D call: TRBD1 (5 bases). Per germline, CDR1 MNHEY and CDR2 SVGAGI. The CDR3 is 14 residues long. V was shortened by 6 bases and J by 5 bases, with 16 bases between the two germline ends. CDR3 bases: TGTGCCAGCAGGTCAGGGTTGGTAAGGACTGAAGCTTTCTTT. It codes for CASRSGLVRTEAFF.

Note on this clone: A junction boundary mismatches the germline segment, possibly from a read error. CDR3 DNA sequence: TGTGCCAGCAGTTACTCCGGACAGGGGCAATCCTTC. This encodes CASSYSGQGQSF. The rearrangement links TRBV6-6 to TRBJ1-2, with TRBD1 identical over 9 bases. Germline loops: CDR1 MNHNY, CDR2 SVGAGI (reference sequence). There are 12 residues in the CDR3.

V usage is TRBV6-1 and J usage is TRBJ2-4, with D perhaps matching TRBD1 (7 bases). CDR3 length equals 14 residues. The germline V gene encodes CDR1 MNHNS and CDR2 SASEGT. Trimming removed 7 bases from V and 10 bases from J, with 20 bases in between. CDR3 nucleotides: TGTGCCAGCATTTCGGTGGAGGCAGGGGGGATTCAGTACTTC. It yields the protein CASISVEAGGIQYF.

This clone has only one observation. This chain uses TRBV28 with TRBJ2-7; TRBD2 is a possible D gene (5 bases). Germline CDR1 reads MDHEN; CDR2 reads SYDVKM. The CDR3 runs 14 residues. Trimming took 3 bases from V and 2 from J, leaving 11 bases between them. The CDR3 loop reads CASSFTGITYEQYF. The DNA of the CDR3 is TGTGCCAGCAGTTTTACCGGGATAACCTACGAGCAGTACTTC.

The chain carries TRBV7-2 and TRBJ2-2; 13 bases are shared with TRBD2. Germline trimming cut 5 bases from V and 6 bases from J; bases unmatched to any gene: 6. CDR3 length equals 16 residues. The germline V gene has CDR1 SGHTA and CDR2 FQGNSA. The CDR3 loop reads CASSGGLAGLAGELFF. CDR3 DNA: TGTGCCAGCAGCGGGGGACTAGCGGGGTTAGCCGGGGAGCTGTTTTTT.

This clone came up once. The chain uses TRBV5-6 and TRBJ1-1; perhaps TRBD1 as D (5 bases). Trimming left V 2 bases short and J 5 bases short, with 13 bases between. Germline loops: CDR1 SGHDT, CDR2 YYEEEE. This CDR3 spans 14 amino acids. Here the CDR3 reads CASSFGQGGTEAFF. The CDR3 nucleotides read TGTGCCAGCAGCTTCGGTCAGGGCGGAACTGAAGCTTTCTTT.

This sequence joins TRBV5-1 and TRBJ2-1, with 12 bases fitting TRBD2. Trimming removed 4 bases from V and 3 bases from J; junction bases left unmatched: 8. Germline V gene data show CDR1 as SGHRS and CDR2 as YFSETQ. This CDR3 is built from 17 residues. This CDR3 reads CASSLSTGLAGYNEQFF. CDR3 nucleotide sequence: TGCGCCAGCAGCCTTTCTACGGGACTAGCGGGCTACAATGAGCAGTTCTTC.

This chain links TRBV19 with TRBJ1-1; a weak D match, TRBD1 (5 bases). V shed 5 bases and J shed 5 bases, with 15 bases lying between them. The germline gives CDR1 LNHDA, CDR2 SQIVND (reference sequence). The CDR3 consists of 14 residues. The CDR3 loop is CASSRGSRGTEAFF. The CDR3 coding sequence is TGTGCCAGTAGTCGGGGGAGCCGGGGGACTGAAGCTTTCTTT.

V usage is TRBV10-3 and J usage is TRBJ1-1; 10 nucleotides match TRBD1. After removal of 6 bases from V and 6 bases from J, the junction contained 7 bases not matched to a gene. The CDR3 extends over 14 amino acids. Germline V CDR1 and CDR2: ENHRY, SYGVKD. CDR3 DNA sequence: TGTGCCATCAGGCCCGGGACAGGGGTTGCTGAAGCTTTCTTT. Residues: CAIRPGTGVAEAFF.

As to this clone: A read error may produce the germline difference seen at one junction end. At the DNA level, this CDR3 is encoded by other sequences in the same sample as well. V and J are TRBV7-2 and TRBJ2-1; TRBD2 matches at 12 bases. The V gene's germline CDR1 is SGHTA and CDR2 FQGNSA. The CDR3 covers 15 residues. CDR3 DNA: TGTGCCAGCAGCCTAGCGGGAGGGAACTACAATGAGCAGTTCTTC. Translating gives CASSLAGGNYNEQFF. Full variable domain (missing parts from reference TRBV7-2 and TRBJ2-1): GAGVSQSPSNKVTEKGKDVELRCDPISGHTALYWYRQSLGQGLEFLIYFQGNSAPDKSGLPSDRFSAERTGGSVSTLTIQRTQQEDSAVYLCASSLAGGNYNEQFFGPGTRLTVL.

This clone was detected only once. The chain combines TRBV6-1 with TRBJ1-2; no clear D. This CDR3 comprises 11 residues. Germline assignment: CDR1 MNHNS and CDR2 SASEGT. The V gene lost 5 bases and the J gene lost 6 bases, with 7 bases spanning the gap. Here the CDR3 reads CASSLGHGYTF. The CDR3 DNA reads TGTGCCAGCAGTTTGGGCCATGGCTACACCTTC.